These 6 T cell receptor beta chains were all obtained from the same sample, sequenced in a study of cytomegalovirus exposure and HLA in healthy donors. Primers included in the PCR were 60 Vbeta and 13 Jbeta primers. Libraries were prepared by immunoSEQ multiplex PCR; TCRdb keeps only in-frame clonotypes and omits some of them. The sample consists of 180,000 or so clones, about 80% of them appearing once. The sample comprised PBMCs. The source is a man aged 40-49 years in good health and CMV-seropositive.

The chain is built from TRBV28 and TRBJ1-5; TRBD1 might be the D (5 bases). CDR3 length: 16 residues. Germline V lookup: CDR1 MDHEN, CDR2 SYDVKM. The V end lost 5 bases, the J end lost 0 bases, and 14 bases lay between the germline ends. The CDR3 DNA reads TGTGCCAGCAGTCCTAAGAGGACATCTAGCAATCAGCCCCAGCATTTT. Its protein is CASSPKRTSSNQPQHF.

The chain employs TRBV6-5 and TRBJ2-1; 12 nucleotides match TRBD2. Germline V gene sequence: CDR1 MNHEY, CDR2 SVGAGI. The CDR3 spans 15 residues. J was trimmed by 9 bases and V by 5 bases; bases with no gene match: 8. CDR3 coding DNA: TGTGCCAGCAGTCTGACTAGCGGGAGTGGTGGTGAGCAGTTCTTC. This sequence encodes CASSLTSGSGGEQFF.

This sequence joins TRBV19 and TRBJ1-5, with D unclear. The CDR3 consists of 14 residues. V was pared by 5 bases and J by 4 bases, with 12 bases between. Germline CDR1 reads LNHDA; CDR2 reads SQIVND (reference sequence). The chain's CDR3 is CASSLLGENQPQHF. The CDR3 DNA is TGTGCCAGTAGTCTACTCGGGGAAAATCAGCCCCAGCATTTT.

This sequence joins TRBV5-4 and TRBJ2-3, with TRBD2 matching over 8 bases. The length of the CDR3 is 16 residues. The V gene's germline CDR1 is SGHNT and CDR2 YYREEE (reference sequence). V lost 4 bases to trimming and J lost 3 bases; unmatched junction nucleotides: 10. DNA of the CDR3: TGTGCCAGCAGCAAGCCCCAGGGACTAGTAACAGATACGCAGTATTTT. This translates into CASSKPQGLVTDTQYF.

The chain links TRBV9 to TRBJ2-5; tentative D call: TRBD2 (6 bases). Trimming left V 6 bases short and J 5 bases short, with 17 bases between. The CDR3 sequence is 14 residues long. In germline, CDR1 is SGDLS, CDR2 YYNGEE. The CDR3 DNA follows: TGTGCCAGCACCCCCGGGAGTGGCTGGGAGACCCAGTACTTC. This sequence encodes CASTPGSGWETQYF.

This chain connects TRBV5-1 to TRBJ2-2; tentative D call: TRBD2 (5 bases). The CDR3 is made up of 14 amino acids. Trimming left V 4 bases short and J 0 bases short, with 7 bases between. The germline CDR1 and CDR2 sequences are SGHRS and YFSETQ. The CDR3 sequence: CASSPGANTGELFF. For the CDR3, the DNA is TGCGCCAGCAGCCCCGGGGCGAACACCGGGGAGCTGTTTTTT.